The 3 T cell receptor beta chains listed next were all sequenced from one sample in a study of blood T cell repertoires in COVID-19. TCRdb's copy holds only in-frame clones and misses some; the assay was immunoSEQ multiplex PCR. The table includes approximately 170,000 clones, less than 85% detected once. Material: peripheral blood. These receptor sequences come from a woman of 80 years or more with active or convalescent COVID-19.

The chain joins TRBV27 to TRBJ1-5; a weak D match, TRBD1 (5 bases). V was cut by 2 bases and J by 9 bases, with 14 bases left in between. The CDR3 covers 14 residues. CDR1 and CDR2 (germline): MNHEY, SMNVEV (reference sequence). The CDR3 region is CASSLRQGLGPQHF. In DNA form, the CDR3 reads TGTGCCAGCAGTTTAAGGCAGGGACTCGGGCCCCAGCATTTT.

The J gene is TRBJ2-7, the V gene TRBV2; no firm D call. Germline loops: CDR1 SNHLY, CDR2 FYNNEI. This CDR3 spans 17 amino acids. V lost 0 bases and J 4 bases, leaving 19 bases between the germline ends. CDR3 sequence: CASSEAPSLRYGYEQYF. The CDR3 nucleotides are TGTGCCAGCAGTGAAGCCCCCTCGTTAAGATACGGGTACGAGCAGTACTTC.

The chain recombines TRBV11-2 with TRBJ2-7; possible D gene TRBD2, 5 bases. The CDR3 sequence is 12 residues long. CDR1 is SGHAT, CDR2 FQNNGV, per germline. V shed 1 base and J shed 6 bases, with 7 bases lying between them. The CDR3 reads CASSLAGSEQYF. The CDR3, as DNA: TGTGCCAGCAGCTTAGCGGGGAGCGAGCAGTACTTC.